This T cell receptor (beta chain) came from a study of T cells in localized non-small cell lung cancer. Regarding this clone: Antigen unknown.

Some clones are missing from TCRdb's copy, which holds only in-frame ones; the method was immunoSEQ multiplex PCR. The table shows about 30,000 clones, with 87% occurring only once. Whole-study findings and limits: Heterogeneity within the tumor remains possible, as just one region underwent sequencing.

The germline V and J ends were trimmed by 5 bases and 4 bases, with 14 bases remaining between them. Germline V gene data show CDR1 as SGHAT and CDR2 as FQNNGV. CDR3 length: 15 residues. The chain combines TRBV11-2 with TRBJ2-2; TRBD1 might be the D (6 bases). The origin of this receptor is a male donor at least 60 years old with stage I lung adenocarcinoma. Sequences were derived from peripheral blood, sampled before any cancer treatment. DNA for the CDR3: TGTGCCAGCAGCCCAGGACAGATTCTCACCGGGGAGCTGTTTTTT. The encoded protein is CASSPGQILTGELFF.